The next 14 T cell receptor beta chains were all read from a single sample in a study of T-cell reconstitution after alpha-beta-depleted transplantation in children. Preparation of the TCRbeta library was carried out with unique molecular identifiers. MiXCR was run by TCRdb on the PCR reads, yielding one entry per CDR3 protein. Of approximately 230,000 distinct CDR3 sequences in the sample, about 25% were seen once. Sequenced material: PBMCs, taken before TCRalphabeta/CD19-depleted stem cell transplant. The receptors were sampled from a girl aged 2 to 10 with Fanconi anemia, due to receive a stem cell transplant.

This clonotype appeared many times. The chain is built from TRBV6-1 and TRBJ1-5; D remains ambiguous. There are 13 residues in the CDR3. Per the germline V gene, CDR1 is MNHNS and CDR2 is SASEGT. Trimming removed 8 bases at V and 3 bases at J, with 11 bases between. CDR3 DNA: TGTGCCAGCGAGGCGACACCCAATCAGCCCCAGCATTTT. Encoded protein: CASEATPNQPQHF.

This clonotype was seen repeatedly, ten times or more. The chain links TRBV29-1 to TRBJ2-1, with D maybe TRBD2 (6 bases). The germline V gene encodes CDR1 SQVTM and CDR2 ANQGSEA. V was clipped by 6 bases and J by 5 bases, with 14 bases between them. This CDR3 region has 13 residues. CDR3 in amino acids: CSVSGGLNNEQFF. CDR3 bases: TGCAGCGTATCCGGGGGTTTGAACAATGAGCAGTTCTTC.

This clonotype was detected ten times or more. The chain combines TRBV12-3 or TRBV12-4 with TRBJ2-3; weak D call: TRBD2 (5 bases). This CDR3 contains 15 residues. Trimming cost V 3 bases and J 0 bases, with 10 bases left between them. In DNA form, the CDR3 reads TGTGCCAGCAGTTTTTCTAGGACTAGCACAGATACGCAGTATTTT. Protein: CASSFSRTSTDTQYF.

This clonotype was counted many times. The V gene is TRBV7-2, the J gene TRBJ2-6, with D perhaps TRBD1 (5 bases). CDR1 and CDR2 from the germline V gene are SGHTA and FQGNSA. Trimming took 2 bases from V and 9 from J, leaving 17 bases between them. CDR3 size: 16 residues. The CDR3 reads CASSLPRVGSDNVLTF. The CDR3 DNA reads TGTGCCAGCAGCTTACCCAGGGTAGGAAGTGACAACGTCCTGACTTTC. The full variable domain, its missing parts supplied by reference TRBV7-2 and TRBJ2-6, is GAGVSQSPSNKVTEKGKDVELRCDPISGHTALYWYRQSLGQGLEFLIYFQGNSAPDKSGLPSDRFSAERTGGSVSTLTIQRTQQEDSAVYLCASSLPRVGSDNVLTFGAGSRLTVL.

This clonotype was counted only a few times. J is TRBJ2-1 and V is TRBV20-1; D may correspond to TRBD1 or TRBD2 (5 bases each). There are 13 residues in the CDR3. With 6 bases removed from V and 4 bases from J, the gap between germline ends came to 13 bases. Germline assignment: CDR1 DFQATT and CDR2 SNEGSKA (reference sequence). CDR3 DNA sequence: TGCAGTGCCACCGGGACCGTTTACAATGAGCAGTTCTTC. Protein: CSATGTVYNEQFF.

The chain couples TRBV7-7 to TRBJ2-2; 9 bases align to TRBD1. This CDR3 comprises 18 residues. Looked up from germline, CDR1 is SSHAT and CDR2 is FNYEAQ (reference sequence). The junction had 10 bases not matched to a gene; V was cut back by 5 bases and J by 0 bases. In nucleotides, the CDR3 is TGTGCCAGCAGCGCGGTCCCGACAGGGGGATCGAACACCGGGGAGCTGTTTTTT. This translates into CASSAVPTGGSNTGELFF.

This clonotype occurred many times. This chain links TRBV5-1 with TRBJ2-5, with 8 nucleotides matching TRBD1. Germline values: CDR1 SGHRS, CDR2 YFSETQ. V shed 8 bases, J shed 5 bases, and the junction held 5 bases outside the gene matches. CDR3 length: 12 amino acids. This CDR3 is CARDRVRETQYF. In DNA, the CDR3 is TGCGCCAGGGACAGGGTCCGGGAGACCCAGTACTTC.

This clonotype was picked up a small number of times. The V call is TRBV20-1, the J call TRBJ2-1, with 14 bases lining up with TRBD2. Germline CDR1 and CDR2: DFQATT and SNEGSKA (reference sequence). V dropped 6 bases and J dropped 10; count of bases not matched to a gene: 2. The CDR3 sequence is 12 residues long. CDR3 residues: CSAGLAGAEQFF. The CDR3 nucleotides read TGCAGTGCGGGACTAGCGGGAGCCGAGCAGTTCTTC.

This clonotype was counted many times. The chain uses TRBV20-1 and TRBJ1-5, with D possibly matching TRBD1 (6 bases). This CDR3 region has 15 residues. In germline, CDR1 is DFQATT, CDR2 SNEGSKA (reference sequence). V lost 2 bases and J lost 4, with 15 bases in between. The CDR3 nucleotides read TGCAGTGCTAGACCTGTAGGACAGTTGAATCAGCCCCAGCATTTT. This sequence encodes CSARPVGQLNQPQHF.

The chain is built from TRBV9 and TRBJ2-2; perhaps TRBD1 as D (5 bases). V lost 1 base to trimming and J lost 1 base, with 8 bases between them. In germline, CDR1 is SGDLS, CDR2 YYNGEE. This CDR3 spans 15 amino acids. CDR3 nucleotides: TGTGCCAGCAGCGTATCAGGGCGGAACACCGGGGAGCTGTTTTTT. This gives the protein CASSVSGRNTGELFF.

This clonotype was picked up one time. The J gene is TRBJ2-3, the V gene TRBV6-4, with D unclear. V gave up 0 bases and J gave up 0 bases, with 10 bases separating them. The CDR3 is 16 residues long. From germline, CDR1 is MRHNA and CDR2 SNTAGT. CDR3 nucleotide sequence: TGTGCCAGCAGTGACTCGTTTCGGAAGAGCACAGATACGCAGTATTTT. This encodes CASSDSFRKSTDTQYF.

In its sample, this clonotype was seen many times. The chain joins TRBV20-1 to TRBJ2-2; D may be TRBD1 or TRBD2 (5 bases each). This CDR3 comprises 17 residues. Trimming shortened V by 6 bases and J by 4 bases, and 24 bases separated the two germline ends. The germline CDR1 and CDR2 sequences are DFQATT and SNEGSKA (reference sequence). The CDR3 bases are TGCAGTGCCAGGGTCGCGCGGACTTTCTCGCCCACCGGGGAGCTGTTTTTT. Translation gives CSARVARTFSPTGELFF.

The chain has TRBV6-6 and TRBJ2-7; maybe TRBD2 (6 bases). V lost 6 bases to trimming and J lost 3 bases, with 12 bases between them. The CDR3 runs to 13 residues. Germline V gene lookup returns CDR1 MNHNY and CDR2 SVGAGI (reference sequence). The CDR3 is CASSRDSYYEQYF. CDR3 coding DNA: TGTGCCAGCAGCCGGGACTCCTACTACGAGCAGTACTTC.

The CDR3 region is CSVEGLAYEQYF. CDR3 in DNA: TGCAGCGTTGAAGGCTTAGCCTACGAGCAGTACTTC. The chain joins TRBV29-1 to TRBJ2-7; D gene uncertain. The CDR3 spans 12 residues. Trimming removed 1 base from V and 2 bases from J, with 6 bases in between. Germline CDR1 is SQVTM and CDR2 is ANQGSEA.